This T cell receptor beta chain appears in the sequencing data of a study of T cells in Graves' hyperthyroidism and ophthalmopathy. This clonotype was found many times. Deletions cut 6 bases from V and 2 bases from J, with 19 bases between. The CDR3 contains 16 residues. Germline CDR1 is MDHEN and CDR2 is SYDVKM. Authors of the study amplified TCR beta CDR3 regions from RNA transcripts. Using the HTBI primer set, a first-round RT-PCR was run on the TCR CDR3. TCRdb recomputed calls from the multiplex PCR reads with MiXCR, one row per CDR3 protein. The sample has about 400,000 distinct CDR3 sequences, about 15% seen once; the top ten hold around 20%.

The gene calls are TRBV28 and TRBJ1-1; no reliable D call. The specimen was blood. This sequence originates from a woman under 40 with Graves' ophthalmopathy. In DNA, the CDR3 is TGTGCCAGCAGACCTAGACTTCGGACGGCCAACACTGAAGCTTTCTTT. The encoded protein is CASRPRLRTANTEAFF.